This entry lists 10 T cell receptor beta chains sequenced from one sample in a study of HIV-infected children after antiretroviral therapy interruption. Treatment in this sample: PENTA 11 planned treatment interruption arm or continuous ART arm. Unique molecular identifiers were included in an RNA-based 3' RACE TCR library. A single record per CDR3 protein comes from TCRdb applying MiXCR to the 3' RACE reads. Altogether some 41,000 distinct CDR3 sequences are present, 6.5% being singletons, with the ten largest covering more than 0.95%. The material was CD45RA+ CD4+ T cells from PBMCs, pooled from several time points, obtained from a donor given antiretroviral therapy, either interrupted or continuous. Subset reported: naive CD4+ CD45RA+ CD45RO- T cells. The receptor set was obtained from a pool of human donors with HIV.

Remarks on this clonotype: The junction differs from germline at one of its ends, possibly a read error. The genes are TRBV12-3 or TRBV12-4 and TRBJ2-3; D uncertain. This CDR3 comprises 15 residues. The CDR3 loop reads CASSQTGDSAETLYF. For the CDR3, the DNA is TGTGCCAGCAGTCAGACTGGGGATAGTGCAGAAACGCTGTATTTT.

This clonotype was seen ten or more times. The J gene is TRBJ1-5, the V gene TRBV20-1; D is uncertain. Germline V lookup: CDR1 DFQATT, CDR2 SNEGSKA (reference sequence). Trimming removed 1 base from V and 7 bases from J, with 20 bases in between. The CDR3 runs 16 residues. DNA of the CDR3: TGCAGTGCTAGAGGATCGGTTAGAACAGCGGGGCAGCCCCAGCATTTT. Amino acids: CSARGSVRTAGQPQHF.

This clonotype was detected a few times. The chain couples TRBV28 to TRBJ2-7, with 7 bases matching TRBD1. Trimming took 6 bases from V and 0 from J; bases not matched to a gene: 8. Germline values: CDR1 MDHEN, CDR2 SYDVKM. This CDR3 has 15 amino acids. The CDR3 DNA follows: TGTGCCAGCAGCCGGCCCGGGACAGCCTCCTACGAGCAGTACTTC. It codes for CASSRPGTASYEQYF.

In this sample, this clonotype turned up many times. The chain has TRBV5-1 and TRBJ2-7; no firm D call. Germline-derived CDR1 and CDR2 are SGHRS and YFSETQ. The CDR3 length is 13 residues. V was trimmed by 4 bases and J by 4 bases, leaving 12 bases between them. In DNA form, the CDR3 reads TGCGCCAGCAGCGACGGTAGTATGTACGAGCAGTACTTC. This sequence encodes CASSDGSMYEQYF.

This clonotype was seen many times. The chain combines TRBV18 with TRBJ2-5; 10 nucleotides agree with TRBD1. Germline V gives CDR1 KGHSH, CDR2 LQKENI. The CDR3 consists of 16 residues. V lost 3 bases and J lost 5; bases outside the gene matches: 9. CDR3 protein: CASSPSRQGARETQYF. In DNA form, the CDR3 reads TGTGCCAGCTCACCTTCGAGACAGGGGGCCCGGGAGACCCAGTACTTC.

The chain links TRBV19 to TRBJ2-2, with D unresolved. The germline V gene encodes CDR1 LNHDA and CDR2 SQIVND (reference sequence). This CDR3 contains 13 residues. V was pared by 3 bases and J by 4 bases, with 6 bases between. CDR3 protein: CASSMGLTGELFF. CDR3 bases: TGTGCCAGTAGTATGGGCCTCACCGGGGAGCTGTTTTTT.

This clonotype was detected many times. A much larger clone is a single base away; this may be a read error. The V gene is TRBV4-2, the J gene TRBJ2-1; D is unclear. The length of the CDR3 is 13 residues. The V and J ends lost 0 bases and 9 bases respectively, with 9 bases between them. CDR1 is LGHNA and CDR2 is YNFKEQ in the germline V gene. CDR3 in DNA: TGTGCCAGCAGCCAAGAGAACTATGCTGAGCAGTTCTTC. Translating it yields CASSQENYAEQFF.

V gene TRBV15 combines with J gene TRBJ1-3; D not resolved. CDR3 length: 17 amino acids. With 4 bases removed from V and 0 bases from J, the gap between germline ends came to 16 bases. Looked up from germline, CDR1 is LNHNV and CDR2 is YYDKDF (reference sequence). For the CDR3, the DNA is TGTGCCACCAGCATTACAGAGGGCCGCGACTCTGGAAACACCATATATTTT. Its translation is CATSITEGRDSGNTIYF.

This clonotype showed up many times. The chain joins TRBV6-2 or TRBV6-3 to TRBJ2-5; no clear D gene. The V end lost 0 bases, the J end lost 2 bases, and 7 bases lay between the germline ends. This CDR3 is 14 amino acids long. Germline CDR1 MNHEY, CDR2 SVGEGT. The CDR3 loop reads CASSYSWQQETQYF. Written as DNA, the CDR3 is TGTGCCAGCAGTTACTCGTGGCAGCAAGAGACCCAGTACTTC.

This clonotype was recorded many times. V usage is TRBV28 and J usage is TRBJ2-7; 7 nucleotides line up with TRBD1. The CDR3 has 14 residues. The germline V gene has CDR1 MDHEN and CDR2 SYDVKM. V dropped 5 bases and J dropped 6; count of bases not matched to a gene: 10. The CDR3: CASSPTGRWIEQYF. Written as DNA, the CDR3 is TGTGCCAGCAGTCCGACAGGGAGATGGATCGAGCAGTACTTC.